What follows is one T cell receptor (beta chain) and its context. This entry is derived from a study of cytomegalovirus exposure and HLA in healthy donors. Germline lookup yields CDR1 SEHNR and CDR2 FQNEAQ (reference sequence). The CDR3 is 15 amino acids. V lost 4 bases and J 0 bases, leaving 13 bases between the germline ends. The PCR made use of 60 Vbeta and 13 Jbeta primers. Produced via immunoSEQ multiplex PCR; TCRdb's table is partial and in-frame only. The sample has 95,000 to 150,000 clones, around 73% seen once; the top ten hold just over 8%. The sample consisted of PBMCs. The gene calls are TRBV7-9 and TRBJ2-7; the D gene is possibly TRBD2 (6 bases). The receptor was isolated from a woman in her thirties or forties in good health and CMV-seropositive. The CDR3 reads CASSSRDSLSYEQYF. The CDR3 region has the DNA TGTGCCAGCAGCTCCCGGGACTCGCTCTCCTACGAGCAGTACTTC.